Listed below are T cell receptor beta chains from one sample, sequenced in a study of human T cells and chemical hapten exposure. TCRdb passed the RACE reads through MiXCR, listing each CDR3 protein once. The profile shows tens of thousands of distinct CDR3 sequences, 3.7% of them singletons. The specimen was whole blood. The origin of the receptors is a human donor in good health. Some clones in this sample may be carry-over from other donors' samples. The CDR3 runs from the conserved cysteine through the conserved F or W. Fields, in order: clone size, J gene, V gene, D gene, CDR3 DNA, CDR3 protein. A D gene is named only where the DNA matches it firmly. Only some rows state a clone size, as once, few, many or a class for expanded clones.

size: NA
J: TRBJ1-1
V: TRBV28
D: NA
DNA: TGTGCCAGCAAACGTCAGGGCGGCCACACTGAAGCTTTCTTT
CDR3: CASKRQGGHTEAFF

size: NA
J: TRBJ2-7
V: TRBV3-1
D: NA
DNA: TGTGCCAGCACCGATAACAGAAGGGGGGACGAGCAGTACTTC
CDR3: CASTDNRRGDEQYF

size: many
J: TRBJ1-2
V: TRBV6-1
D: NA
DNA: TGTGCCAGCAGTGACCCTGTTTCTGCAGAAGGCTACACCTTC
CDR3: CASSDPVSAEGYTF

size: NA
J: TRBJ1-5
V: TRBV5-6
D: NA
DNA: TGTGCCAGCAGCTGGGGGGGTCCCACAGCCAATCAGCCCCAGCATTTT
CDR3: CASSWGGPTANQPQHF

size: many
J: TRBJ2-4
V: TRBV18
D: NA
DNA: TGTGCCAGCTCACCGATTGGGCAGGGAGACATTCAGTACTTC
CDR3: CASSPIGQGDIQYF

size: many
J: TRBJ2-3
V: TRBV10-3
D: TRBD1
DNA: TGTGCCATCAGTGAATCGGACAGGGGCACAGATACGCAGTATTTT
CDR3: CAISESDRGTDTQYF

size: few
J: TRBJ2-7
V: TRBV5-1
D: TRBD2
DNA: TGCGCCAGCAGCCTAATACCTAGCGGGAATTTATACGAGCAGTACTTC
CDR3: CASSLIPSGNLYEQYF

size: many
J: TRBJ2-3
V: TRBV28
D: TRBD2
DNA: TGTGCCAGCAGTTTGTTGGTAGCGGGTTCCACAGATACGCAGTATTTT
CDR3: CASSLLVAGSTDTQYF

size: few
J: TRBJ2-7
V: TRBV28
D: NA
DNA: TGTGCCAGCAGCCCACCGGATCTCGGAACCTACGAGCAGTACTTC
CDR3: CASSPPDLGTYEQYF

size: NA
J: TRBJ2-3
V: TRBV5-1
D: NA
DNA: TGCGCCAGCAGCCCCGCACGGAGCACAGATACGCAGTATTTT
CDR3: CASSPARSTDTQYF

size: many
J: TRBJ2-3
V: TRBV27
D: TRBD2
DNA: TGTGCCAGCAGTCCTATAGCGGGAGTGAGGGGGACAGATACGCAGTATTTT
CDR3: CASSPIAGVRGTDTQYF

size: many
J: TRBJ2-7
V: TRBV24-1
D: NA
DNA: TGTGCCACCAGTGAGCCTAGCTCCTACGAGCAGTACTTC
CDR3: CATSEPSSYEQYF

size: NA
J: TRBJ2-3
V: TRBV6-2/TRBV6-3
D: TRBD2
DNA: TGTGCCAGCAGTACCCCGAGACTAGCGGGATTCGGGACAGATACGCAGTATTTT
CDR3: CASSTPRLAGFGTDTQYF

size: many
J: TRBJ1-5
V: TRBV9
D: NA
DNA: TGTGCCAGCAGCGTAGAAGGGGGGCGCTATCAGCCCCAGCATTTT
CDR3: CASSVEGGRYQPQHF

size: NA
J: TRBJ1-5
V: TRBV30
D: NA
DNA: TGTGCCTGGAACCCGGGCCTAGGGTCTCAGCCCCAGCATTTT
CDR3: CAWNPGLGSQPQHF

size: few
J: TRBJ1-6
V: TRBV20-1
D: NA
DNA: TGCAGTGCTAGAGACCAGGGATTTCACTCACCCCTCCACTTT
CDR3: CSARDQGFHSPLHF

size: many
J: TRBJ2-7
V: TRBV6-5
D: TRBD1
DNA: TGTGCCAGCAGTTACTCCCGGGACAGAACCTACGAGCAGTACTTC
CDR3: CASSYSRDRTYEQYF